This is a list of T cell receptor beta chains from one sample in a study of T cell responses to AZD1222 COVID-19 vaccine. Some clones are missing from TCRdb's copy, which holds only in-frame ones; the method was immunoSEQ multiplex PCR. The sample lists roughly 180,000 clones, 80% to 95% seen once, with 1.9% in the top ten. This material consisted of peripheral blood, taken 28 days after the second AZD1222 dose. The receptors stem from an adult who received the AZD1222 COVID-19 vaccine. Each CDR3 is given with its conserved first and last residue. Each record gives: D gene, V gene, clone size, J gene, CDR3 length, CDR3 protein, CDR3 DNA. A D gene is named only where the DNA matches it firmly. Clone size, where shown, is once, few, many, or a class for clones that have expanded.

.,TRBV3-1/TRBV3-2,.,TRBJ1-2,15,CASSQEYTMNYGYTF,TGTGCCAGCAGCCAAGAGTACACAATGAACTATGGCTACACCTTC
.,TRBV27,.,TRBJ1-6,14,CASSYWGDNSPLHF,TGTGCCAGCAGTTATTGGGGAGATAATTCACCCCTCCACTTT
TRBD2,TRBV7-2,.,TRBJ2-3,17,CASSLGLVAGLTDTQYF,TGTGCCAGCAGCCTGGGGTTGGTAGCGGGGCTCACAGATACGCAGTATTTT
.,TRBV20-1,once,TRBJ2-7,14,CSASGLRVAYEQYF,TGCAGTGCTAGTGGACTCAGGGTAGCCTACGAGCAGTACTTC
.,TRBV5-5,.,TRBJ1-1,16,CASSLGQPRPNTEAFF,TGTGCCAGCAGCTTGGGGCAACCCAGACCAAACACTGAAGCTTTCTTT
.,TRBV2,.,TRBJ1-2,12,CASSEDPYGYTF,TGTGCCAGCAGTGAAGACCCCTATGGCTACACCTTC
TRBD1,TRBV14,once,TRBJ1-1,17,CASSHWTGGLEKTEAFF,TGTGCCAGCAGCCACTGGACAGGGGGTCTGGAAAAAACTGAAGCTTTCTTT
TRBD2,TRBV7-3,.,TRBJ2-3,12,CASSATSWPQYF,TGTGCCAGCAGCGCGACTAGCTGGCCGCAGTATTTT
.,TRBV28,.,TRBJ2-7,13,CASSYAGGNEQYF,TGTGCCAGCAGTTACGCGGGTGGGAACGAGCAGTACTTC
TRBD1,TRBV29-1,.,TRBJ1-1,16,CSLRRQGGPGGAEAFF,TGCAGCTTACGACGACAGGGGGGACCTGGAGGCGCTGAAGCTTTCTTT
TRBD1,TRBV19,.,TRBJ1-1,14,CASSPWTGTPEAFF,TGTGCCAGTAGTCCCTGGACAGGGACTCCTGAAGCTTTCTTT
.,TRBV2,.,TRBJ1-1,13,CASGQLGNTEAFF,TGTGCCAGTGGACAGTTGGGCAACACTGAAGCTTTCTTT
.,TRBV19,.,TRBJ2-4,14,CASSTALAKNIQYF,TGTGCCAGTAGTACGGCCCTAGCCAAAAACATTCAGTACTTC
TRBD1,TRBV11-3,.,TRBJ2-5,13,CASSKQGSETQYF,TGTGCCAGCAGCAAACAGGGGTCCGAGACCCAGTACTTC
.,TRBV5-1,.,TRBJ2-1,15,CASSLRTPGLNEQFF,TGCGCCAGCAGCCTACGGACTCCCGGACTGAATGAGCAGTTCTTC
.,TRBV7-9,.,TRBJ1-6,14,CASSHDSSNSPLHF,TGTGCCAGCAGCCATGACAGCAGTAATTCACCCCTCCACTTT
.,TRBV18,.,TRBJ2-1,15,CASSPGSEGYNEQFF,TGTGCCAGCTCACCAGGGTCTGAGGGATACAATGAGCAGTTCTTC
TRBD2,TRBV11-2,.,TRBJ2-1,15,CASSYSGGLYNEQFF,TGTGCCAGCAGCTATAGCGGGGGGCTCTACAATGAGCAGTTCTTC
.,TRBV5-6,.,TRBJ1-2,13,CASSPLDSYGYTF,TGTGCCAGCAGCCCGTTAGACAGCTATGGCTACACCTTC
.,TRBV3-1/TRBV3-2,.,TRBJ1-6,15,CASSLGGQGNSPLHF,TGTGCCAGCAGCCTCGGGGGGCAAGGAAATTCACCCCTCCACTTT
.,TRBV6-5,few,TRBJ1-1,15,CASSHQWRENTEAFF,TGTGCCAGCTCCCACCAATGGAGAGAGAACACTGAAGCTTTCTTT
.,TRBV18,once,TRBJ2-1,12,CASSPRAAEQFF,TGTGCCAGCTCACCCAGGGCGGCAGAGCAGTTCTTC
.,TRBV6-2/TRBV6-3,.,TRBJ2-7,13,CASSYSGGREQYF,TGTGCCAGCAGTTACTCAGGGGGGCGCGAGCAGTACTTC
TRBD2,TRBV27,.,TRBJ2-1,14,CATRAGGPYNEQFF,TGTGCCACCAGAGCGGGAGGGCCCTACAATGAGCAGTTCTTC
.,TRBV6-1,.,TRBJ2-7,15,CASSEVDMSVYEQYF,TGTGCCAGCAGTGAAGTAGACATGAGCGTCTACGAGCAGTACTTC
.,TRBV10-3,once,TRBJ2-2,14,CAISDRGATGELFF,TGTGCCATCAGTGACAGGGGGGCCACCGGGGAGCTGTTTTTT
TRBD2,TRBV11-2,.,TRBJ2-7,14,CASRSTSGEYEQYF,TGTGCCAGCAGGTCGACTAGCGGAGAATACGAGCAGTACTTC
.,TRBV9,.,TRBJ1-2,15,CASSVGTDAVRGYTF,TGTGCCAGCAGCGTAGGGACCGACGCCGTTCGGGGCTACACCTTC
.,TRBV6-5,.,TRBJ1-6,15,CASTPGDYLNSPLHF,TGTGCCAGCACCCCAGGGGACTACCTGAATTCACCCCTCCACTTT
TRBD1,TRBV6-6,once,TRBJ1-4,15,CASSRVGQGDEKLFF,TGTGCCAGCAGCCGGGTAGGACAGGGGGATGAAAAACTGTTTTTT
TRBD2,TRBV30,.,TRBJ2-7,13,CAIGQGGPYEQYF,TGTGCCATCGGTCAGGGAGGGCCCTACGAGCAGTACTTC
.,TRBV9,.,TRBJ2-3,15,CASSARLEPIDTQYF,TGTGCCAGCAGCGCGCGACTGGAACCGATAGATACGCAGTATTTT
.,TRBV30,.,TRBJ1-3,14,CAWTSGTPGNTIYF,TGTGCCTGGACCTCCGGGACACCAGGAAACACCATATATTTT
.,TRBV6-2/TRBV6-3,.,TRBJ1-5,15,CASSYGRGLNQPQHF,TGTGCCAGCAGTTACGGCAGGGGCCTCAATCAGCCCCAGCATTTT
TRBD1,TRBV11-2,.,TRBJ2-7,17,CASSLDRGQGRTYEQYF,TGTGCCAGCAGCTTAGATCGGGGACAGGGGCGTACATACGAGCAGTACTTC
.,TRBV28,.,TRBJ1-2,14,CASISGQFHYGYTF,TGTGCCAGCATCTCTGGACAGTTTCACTATGGCTACACCTTC
.,TRBV3-1/TRBV3-2,.,TRBJ1-3,16,CASTTVGGFSGNTIYF,TGTGCCAGCACTACCGTGGGGGGATTCTCTGGAAACACCATATATTTT
.,TRBV12-3/TRBV12-4,once,TRBJ2-7,13,CASSLALYGEQYF,TGTGCCAGCAGTTTAGCGCTGTACGGAGAGCAGTACTTC
TRBD1,TRBV5-1,.,TRBJ2-5,15,CASSPRQGLGETQYF,TGCGCCAGCAGTCCTCGACAGGGGTTGGGGGAGACCCAGTACTTC
.,TRBV10-3,.,TRBJ1-1,13,CAIGEYGRSEAFF,TGTGCCATCGGCGAGTATGGAAGGTCGGAAGCTTTCTTT
TRBD1,TRBV2,.,TRBJ1-5,15,CASSVRTGGNQPQHF,TGTGCCAGCAGTGTCCGGACAGGGGGGAATCAGCCCCAGCATTTT
TRBD1,TRBV7-8,.,TRBJ1-2,14,CASSRDRENYGYTF,TGTGCCAGCAGCCGGGACAGGGAGAACTATGGCTACACCTTC
.,TRBV7-9,few,TRBJ2-7,12,CASSLAYYEQYF,TGTGCCAGCAGCTTAGCTTACTACGAGCAGTACTTC
.,TRBV10-3,.,TRBJ2-7,11,CAVRSGYEQYF,TGTGCCGTGAGAAGCGGGTACGAGCAGTACTTC
TRBD1,TRBV2,.,TRBJ1-5,16,CASRGQGMVGFQPQHF,TGTGCCAGCAGGGGACAGGGGATGGTAGGTTTTCAGCCCCAGCATTTT
.,TRBV19,.,TRBJ1-5,14,CASTPLLGRQPQHF,TGTGCCAGTACCCCCCTTCTGGGGAGACAGCCCCAGCATTTT
.,TRBV9,.,TRBJ2-7,12,CASSVDRYEQYF,TGTGCCAGCAGCGTAGATCGCTACGAGCAGTACTTC
.,TRBV5-4,.,TRBJ2-3,15,CASSLAGATTDTQYF,TGTGCCAGCAGCTTGGCCGGGGCCACCACAGATACGCAGTATTTT
.,TRBV7-6,.,TRBJ1-5,15,CASAKEQGNNQPQHF,TGTGCCAGCGCGAAGGAGCAGGGAAACAATCAGCCCCAGCATTTT
.,TRBV6-2/TRBV6-3,.,TRBJ2-7,14,CASSPELGAYEQYF,TGTGCCAGCAGTCCCGAACTGGGAGCCTACGAGCAGTACTTC
TRBD1,TRBV7-9,.,TRBJ2-7,15,CASSLVWDSRYEQYF,TGTGCCAGCAGCTTAGTCTGGGACAGCCGTTACGAGCAGTACTTC
.,TRBV19,.,TRBJ2-3,17,CASSFLTVRDKTDTQYF,TGTGCCAGTAGCTTCCTTACGGTCCGGGACAAAACAGATACGCAGTATTTT
.,TRBV19,.,TRBJ2-5,13,CASSVTGQETQYF,TGTGCCAGTAGTGTTACAGGGCAAGAGACCCAGTACTTC
TRBD1,TRBV18,.,TRBJ2-5,14,CASSPLTGRETQYF,TGTGCCAGCTCACCCTTGACAGGGCGAGAGACCCAGTACTTC
.,TRBV6-6,.,TRBJ1-6,15,CASSSGTVYNSPLHF,TGTGCCAGTTCTTCCGGGACGGTCTATAATTCACCCCTCCACTTT